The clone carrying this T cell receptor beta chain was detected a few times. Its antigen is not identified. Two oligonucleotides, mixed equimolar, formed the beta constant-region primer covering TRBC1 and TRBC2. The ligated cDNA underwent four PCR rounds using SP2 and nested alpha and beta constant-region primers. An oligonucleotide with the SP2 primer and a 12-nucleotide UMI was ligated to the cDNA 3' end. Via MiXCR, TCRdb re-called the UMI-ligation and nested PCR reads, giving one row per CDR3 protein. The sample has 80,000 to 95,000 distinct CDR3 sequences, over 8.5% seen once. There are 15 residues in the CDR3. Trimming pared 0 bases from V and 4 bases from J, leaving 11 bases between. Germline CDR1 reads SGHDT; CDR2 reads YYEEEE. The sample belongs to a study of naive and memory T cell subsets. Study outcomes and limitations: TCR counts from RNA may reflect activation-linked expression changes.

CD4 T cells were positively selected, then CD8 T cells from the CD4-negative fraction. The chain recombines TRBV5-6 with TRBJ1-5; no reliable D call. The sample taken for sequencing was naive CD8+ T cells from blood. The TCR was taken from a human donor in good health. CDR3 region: CASSLGGFGNQPQHF. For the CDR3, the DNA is TGTGCCAGCAGCTTGGGGGGTTTCGGGAATCAGCCCCAGCATTTT.